This T cell receptor (beta chain) was obtained from a study of radiotherapy plus CTLA-4 blockade in lung cancer. The wider study: 15% to 20% of patients responded objectively, and about 33% achieved disease control.

Whole-study findings and limits: Reportedly, early blood T cell clone dynamics best predicted response, with interferon-beta.

Clones were read by immunoSEQ multiplex PCR, and TCRdb kept only the in-frame ones, dropping some. The sample carries 70,000 to 90,000 clones, roughly 75% recorded once. From germline, CDR1 is ENHRY and CDR2 SYGVKD. CDR3 length equals 15 residues. With respect to this clone: Its antigen remains unknown.

The source material was peripheral blood, sampled from a patient treated with radiotherapy plus ipilimumab. This clonotype was obtained from a human donor with non-small cell lung cancer who had a complete response to radiotherapy plus ipilimumab. V is TRBV10-3 and J is TRBJ2-5, with TRBD1 as a possible D gene (5 bases). The J call is doubtful: the DNA matches TRBJ2-7 better. The CDR3 DNA is TGTGCCATCAGTACCGGAGCGACAGAAGCCTACGAGCAGTACTTC. Translated: CAISTGATEAYEQYF.